This T cell receptor (beta chain) was sequenced in a study of shared clonotypes between healthy human individuals. Notes on the study in general: Genetic and exposure-history diversity was limited by the few donors. Naive subsets generally exceeded memory subsets in estimated richness. Naive CD4 clonotypes were shared across several donors at roughly 5.3%.

Concerning this clone: The antigen is undetermined.

Clones were read by immunoSEQ multiplex PCR, and TCRdb kept only the in-frame ones, dropping some. Among a few million clones listed, 93% were seen once. A split of CD4+ cells into CD45RA+ naive and CD45RA-negative memory subsets was performed. The junction had 5 bases not matched to a gene; V was cut back by 3 bases and J by 4 bases. The CDR3 is 14 residues long. Per the germline V gene, CDR1 is MNHEY and CDR2 is SMNVEV (reference sequence). The rearrangement links TRBV27 to TRBJ1-1; TRBD1 matches 7 bases. The receptor comes from a man aged 18 to 35 in good health. Some clones in this sample may be carry-over from other donors' samples. The sequenced sample consisted of naive CD4+ T cells from PBMCs. Noted subset: CD45RA+ positively selected. CDR3 sequence reads: CASSFNTGATEAFF. CDR3 DNA: TGTGCCAGCAGTTTCAATACAGGGGCCACTGAAGCTTTCTTT.